This T cell receptor beta chain comes out of a study of control samples from healthy donors and cancer patients. The CDR3 totals 13 residues. Trimming took 2 bases from V and 7 from J, leaving 12 bases between them. Germline CDR1 GTSNPN, CDR2 SVGIG (reference sequence). Clones were read by immunoSEQ multiplex PCR, and TCRdb kept only the in-frame ones, dropping some. The sample has around 140,000 clones; 75% to 95% are singletons. Sequencing input: blood. This TCR was sampled from a man aged 30 to 39 in good health. V and J are TRBV30 and TRBJ1-5, with a possible D match to TRBD1 (5 bases). The CDR3 DNA sequence: TGTGCCTGGAGTACTGCGAGGGGACAGCCCCAGCATTTT. It yields the protein CAWSTARGQPQHF.